Sequencing of this T cell receptor beta chain was carried out in a study of T cell responses to AZD1222 COVID-19 vaccine (dated by TCRdb to about 2021). Describing the broader study: Because spike-specific TCR depth and breadth did not differ between the two schedules, AZD1222 recipients who got a second dose at roughly 4 weeks were pooled with those who got a second dose at roughly 12 weeks. Trial participants were enrolled by age into 18-55, 56-69 and 70-plus year subgroups, with around 150, 28 and 57 TCR-sequenced participants respectively. A total of 233 trial participants underwent TCR sequencing, of whom some 210 received two doses of AZD1222 and about 26 received two doses of the MenACWY control vaccine. On the study overall, not on this receptor specifically: Vaccine-associated CD4 TCRs spanned the whole spike protein, with dominant responses in regions 160-218 and 743-854. Because no samples from the day 14 peak response were available, repertoires could be characterized only after the peak T cell response. Participants were mostly white British, with more females than males. The authors suggested clonal diversity may have been underestimated. The 56-69-year group was small, and its depth increase did not reach significance, likely because of low power. A significant rise in spike-specific TCR breadth and depth was observed after two AZD1222 doses relative to day 0 and relative to MenACWY recipients. Reportedly, almost half of the unique spike-specific TCRs recognized epitopes lying outside the regions that are mutated in the B.1.351 and B.1.1.7 variants. Only five to seven AZD1222 recipients were SARS-CoV-2 seropositive at baseline, limiting conclusions about previously exposed vaccinees.

The sample's time point label, in plain terms: baseline before first vaccination. Samples from vaccinated people were obtained from the UK trials COV001 and COV002, which included a single-blind randomized controlled phase 2/3 trial of AZD1222 (ChAdOx1 nCoV-19) in healthy adults. Trial participant PBMC samples were collected at day 0 and day 28 after the second dose for TCRbeta chain sequencing. A word on this clone: Its antigen target is currently unknown. No per-base quality is available; no much larger clone lies one base away. Other DNA variants within this sample encode the same CDR3.

CDR1 and CDR2, per the germline V gene (reference sequence), are SEHNR and FQNEAQ. The CDR3 covers 13 residues, taking in both the cysteine and the phenylalanine. Of all the DNA, just the CDR3 is kept, 39 bases in frame from base 1. The junction carries 7 bases between V and J, which are trimmed by 2 bases and 2 bases respectively. The CDR3 regions of human TCRbeta chains were subjected to immunosequencing. The authors' analysis ran thus. TCRs in the repertoires were matched against a reference library of SARS-CoV-2-specific TCRs that had been generated with the MIRA antigen-specificity platform. Breadth meant the fraction of unique TCRs that were SARS-CoV-2-associated, whereas depth meant the fraction of total T cells that were SARS-CoV-2-associated. Each spike-specific TCR was assigned to its reactive spike region and to a CD4 or CD8 class using the MIRA data. Log10-transformed breadth and depth values were compared by one-way ANOVA with Sidak's multiple comparisons tests. In TCRdb, the immuneACCESS table is reduced to in-frame sequences with V and J assigned. These tables do not hold every clone; where another copy was compared, an unresolved V gene accounts for under half, and the others remain unexplained. Clonal size and the V and J genes are those of that table, whereas D and trimming came from the DNA. In all, the sample holds 90,000 to 130,000 clones, and about 80% of those were seen once. The ten largest clones add up to 9.4% of the sample.

The clonotype comes from an adult in good health. This receptor chain uses TRBV7-9 and TRBJ2-7; matching of 5 bases hints at TRBD1 as the D gene. The specimen comprised peripheral blood, sampled on day 0 of AZD1222 vaccination. CDR3 protein: CASSLPGPYEQYF. The nucleotide sequence is given as TGTGCCAGCAGCTTACCAGGGCCCTACGAGCAGTACTTC.